This T cell receptor (beta chain) was obtained from a study of T cell responses to AZD1222 COVID-19 vaccine. TCRdb keeps only in-frame clones here, not all; method: immunoSEQ multiplex PCR. The sample includes approximately 140,000 clones, approximately 90% of them seen just once. Study-wide results and limits: Seropositive at baseline were only a handful of AZD1222 recipients. Compared with day 0, the breadth and depth of the Spike-specific TCR repertoire rose significantly after two doses of AZD1222. Across the whole spike, CD4 TCRs peaked at regions 160-218 and 743-854. There were repertoire samples only from the period after the peak T cell response.

Remarks on this clone: Antigen: not known.

The receptor comes from an adult in good health. This specimen was peripheral blood, taken on day 0 of AZD1222 vaccination.

This CDR3 is CASSLGILETYEQYF. The CDR3 nucleotides are TGTGCCAGCAGCTTGGGTATATTAGAGACCTACGAGCAGTACTTC. This chain links TRBV5-6 with TRBJ2-7, with D hard to call. This CDR3 region has 15 residues. Per germline, CDR1 SGHDT and CDR2 YYEEEE. Trimming took 0 bases from V and 2 from J, leaving 12 bases between them.